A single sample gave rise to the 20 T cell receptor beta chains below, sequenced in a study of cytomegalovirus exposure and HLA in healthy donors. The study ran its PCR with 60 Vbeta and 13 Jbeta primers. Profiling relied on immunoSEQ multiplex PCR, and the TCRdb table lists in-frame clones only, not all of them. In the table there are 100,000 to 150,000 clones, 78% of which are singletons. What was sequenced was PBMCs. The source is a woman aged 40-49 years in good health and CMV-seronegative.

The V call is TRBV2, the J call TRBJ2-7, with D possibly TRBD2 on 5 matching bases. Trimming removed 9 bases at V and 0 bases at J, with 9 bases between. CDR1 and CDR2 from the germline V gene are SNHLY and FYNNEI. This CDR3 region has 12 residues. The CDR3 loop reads CASRTPSYEQYF. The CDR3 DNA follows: TGTGCCAGTAGGACTCCCTCCTACGAGCAGTACTTC. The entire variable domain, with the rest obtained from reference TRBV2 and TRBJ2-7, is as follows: EPEVTQTPSHQVTQMGQEVILRCVPISNHLYFYWYRQILGQKVEFLVSFYNNEISEKSEIFDDQFSVERPDGSNFTLKIRSTKLEDSAMYFCASRTPSYEQYFGPGTRLTVT.

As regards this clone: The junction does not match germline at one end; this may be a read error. The CDR3 is CASSEQDRGPYGQYF. The CDR3 DNA is TGTGCCAGCAGTGAACAGGACAGGGGACCCTACGGGCAGTACTTC. The V and J genes are TRBV6-1 and TRBJ2-7, with 9 bases that match TRBD1. The CDR3 spans 15 residues. Germline V gene data show CDR1 as MNHNS and CDR2 as SASEGT.

The CDR3 DNA reads as TGCGCCAGCTCTGTCAGGGGGCTGGACACTGAAGCTTTCTTT. Residues: CASSVRGLDTEAFF. The V call is TRBV4-1, the J call TRBJ1-1; 8 bases agree with TRBD1. The length of the CDR3 is 14 residues. In germline, CDR1 is MGHRA, CDR2 YSYEKL. Germline trimming cut 8 bases from V and 3 bases from J; bases unmatched to any gene: 8.

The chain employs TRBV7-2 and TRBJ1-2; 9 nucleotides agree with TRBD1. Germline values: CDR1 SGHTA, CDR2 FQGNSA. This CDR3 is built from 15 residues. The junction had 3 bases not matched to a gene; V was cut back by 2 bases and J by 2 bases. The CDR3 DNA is TGTGCCAGCAGCTTAACCGGGACAGGGAACTATGGCTACACCTTC. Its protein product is CASSLTGTGNYGYTF.

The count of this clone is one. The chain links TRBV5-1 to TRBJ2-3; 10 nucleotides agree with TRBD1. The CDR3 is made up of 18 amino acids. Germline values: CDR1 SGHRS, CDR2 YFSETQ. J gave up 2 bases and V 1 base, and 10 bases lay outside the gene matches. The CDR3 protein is CASSLRSWGQGPTDTQYF. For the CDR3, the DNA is TGCGCCAGCAGCTTGCGAAGTTGGGGACAGGGGCCCACAGATACGCAGTATTTT.

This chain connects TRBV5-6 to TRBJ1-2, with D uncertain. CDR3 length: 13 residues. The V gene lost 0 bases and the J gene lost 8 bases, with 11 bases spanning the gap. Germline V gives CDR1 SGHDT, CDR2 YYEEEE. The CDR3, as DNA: TGTGCCAGCAGCTTGGTAGCCACCTCAGGCTACACCTTC. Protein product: CASSLVATSGYTF.

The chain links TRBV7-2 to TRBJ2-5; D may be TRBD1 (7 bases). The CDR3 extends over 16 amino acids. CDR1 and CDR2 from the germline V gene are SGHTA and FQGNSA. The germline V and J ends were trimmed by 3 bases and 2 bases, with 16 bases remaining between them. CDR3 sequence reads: CASSFYRAGGQETQYF. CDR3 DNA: TGTGCCAGCAGCTTCTACCGGGCAGGGGGGCAAGAGACCCAGTACTTC.

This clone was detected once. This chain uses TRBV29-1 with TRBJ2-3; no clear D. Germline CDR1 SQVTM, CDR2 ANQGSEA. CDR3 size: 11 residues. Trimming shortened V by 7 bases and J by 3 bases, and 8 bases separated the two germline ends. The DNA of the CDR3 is TGCAGCGGCAAACTTACAGATACGCAGTATTTT. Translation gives CSGKLTDTQYF.

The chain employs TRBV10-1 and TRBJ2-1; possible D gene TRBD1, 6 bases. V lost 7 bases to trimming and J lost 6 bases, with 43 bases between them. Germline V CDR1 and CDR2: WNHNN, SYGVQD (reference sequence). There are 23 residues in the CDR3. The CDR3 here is CASNLLATPRERGGGQLGNEQFF. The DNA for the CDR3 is TGCGCCAGCAACCTCCTGGCGACCCCTCGGGAACGAGGTGGGGGACAACTCGGCAATGAGCAGTTCTTC.

CDR3 protein: CASSLTSGYYEQYF. The DNA of the CDR3 is TGTGCCAGCAGCTTAACTAGCGGTTACTACGAGCAGTACTTC. V gene TRBV7-2 combines with J gene TRBJ2-7; 8 bases map to TRBD2. The CDR3 loop spans 14 amino acids. V gave up 2 bases and J gave up 3 bases; unmatched junction bases: 3. Germline CDR1 and CDR2: SGHTA and FQGNSA.

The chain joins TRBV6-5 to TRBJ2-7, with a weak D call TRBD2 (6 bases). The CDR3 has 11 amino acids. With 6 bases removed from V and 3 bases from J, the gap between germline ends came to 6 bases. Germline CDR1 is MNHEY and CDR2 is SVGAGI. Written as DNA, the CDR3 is TGTGCCAGCAGGGAGGGCTACGAGCAGTACTTC. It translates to CASREGYEQYF.

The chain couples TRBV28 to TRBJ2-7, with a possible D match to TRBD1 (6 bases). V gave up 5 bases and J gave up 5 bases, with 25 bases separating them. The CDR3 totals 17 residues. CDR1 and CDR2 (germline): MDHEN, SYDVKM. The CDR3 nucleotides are TGTGCCAGCAGTCTCTCATCTTCCGGCAGGGGTCTCAACGAGCAGTACTTC. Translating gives CASSLSSSGRGLNEQYF.

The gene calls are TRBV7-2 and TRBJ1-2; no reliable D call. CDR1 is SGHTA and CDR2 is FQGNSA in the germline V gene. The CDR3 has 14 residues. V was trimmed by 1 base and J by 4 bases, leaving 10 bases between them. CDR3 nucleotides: TGTGCCAGCAGCTTAGAGCCGAGTAGCTATGGCTACACCTTC. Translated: CASSLEPSSYGYTF. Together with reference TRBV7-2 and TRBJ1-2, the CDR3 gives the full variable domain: GAGVSQSPSNKVTEKGKDVELRCDPISGHTALYWYRQSLGQGLEFLIYFQGNSAPDKSGLPSDRFSAERTGGSVSTLTIQRTQQEDSAVYLCASSLEPSSYGYTFGSGTRLTVV.

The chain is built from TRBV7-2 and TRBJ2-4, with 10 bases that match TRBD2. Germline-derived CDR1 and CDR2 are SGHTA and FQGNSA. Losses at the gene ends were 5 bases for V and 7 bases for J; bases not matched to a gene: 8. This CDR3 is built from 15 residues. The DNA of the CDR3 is TGTGCCAGCAGCCCCGTGGTAGCGGGAGGTAACATTCAGTACTTC. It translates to CASSPVVAGGNIQYF.

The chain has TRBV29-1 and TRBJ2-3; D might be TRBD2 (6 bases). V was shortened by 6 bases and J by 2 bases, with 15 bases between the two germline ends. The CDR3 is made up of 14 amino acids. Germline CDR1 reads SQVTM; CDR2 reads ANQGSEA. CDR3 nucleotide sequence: TGCAGCGTCAGTGGCGGGGAGCTCACAGATACGCAGTATTTT. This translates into CSVSGGELTDTQYF.

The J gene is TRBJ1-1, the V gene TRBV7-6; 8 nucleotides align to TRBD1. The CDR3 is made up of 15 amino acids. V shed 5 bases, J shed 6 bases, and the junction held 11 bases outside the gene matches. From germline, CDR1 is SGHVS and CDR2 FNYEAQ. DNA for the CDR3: TGTGCCAGCAGCCTAGGACAGGGTTACTCTCCTGAAGCTTTCTTT. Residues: CASSLGQGYSPEAFF.

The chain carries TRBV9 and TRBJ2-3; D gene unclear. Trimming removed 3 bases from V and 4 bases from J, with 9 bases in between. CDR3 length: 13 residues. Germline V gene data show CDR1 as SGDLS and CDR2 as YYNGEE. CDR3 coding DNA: TGTGCCAGCAGCGCCCCTCTAGCAGATACGCAGTATTTT. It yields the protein CASSAPLADTQYF.

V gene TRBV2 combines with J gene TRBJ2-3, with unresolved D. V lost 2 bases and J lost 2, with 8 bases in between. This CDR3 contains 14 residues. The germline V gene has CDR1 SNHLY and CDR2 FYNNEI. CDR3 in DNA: TGTGCCAGCAGTGAAATGCCTACCACAGATACGCAGTATTTT. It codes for CASSEMPTTDTQYF.

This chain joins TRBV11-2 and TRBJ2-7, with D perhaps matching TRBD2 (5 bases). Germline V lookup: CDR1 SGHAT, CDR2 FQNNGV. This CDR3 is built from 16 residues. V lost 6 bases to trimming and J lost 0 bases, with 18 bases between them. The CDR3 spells CASSLPFAGLSYEQYF. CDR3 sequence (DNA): TGTGCCAGCAGTCTACCTTTCGCGGGCCTCTCCTACGAGCAGTACTTC.

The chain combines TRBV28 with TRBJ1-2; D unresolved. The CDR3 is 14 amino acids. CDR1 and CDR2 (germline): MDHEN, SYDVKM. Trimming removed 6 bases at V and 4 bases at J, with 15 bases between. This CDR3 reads CASRSSQRSYGYTF. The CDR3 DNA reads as TGTGCCAGCAGGAGCTCCCAGCGATCCTATGGCTACACCTTC.